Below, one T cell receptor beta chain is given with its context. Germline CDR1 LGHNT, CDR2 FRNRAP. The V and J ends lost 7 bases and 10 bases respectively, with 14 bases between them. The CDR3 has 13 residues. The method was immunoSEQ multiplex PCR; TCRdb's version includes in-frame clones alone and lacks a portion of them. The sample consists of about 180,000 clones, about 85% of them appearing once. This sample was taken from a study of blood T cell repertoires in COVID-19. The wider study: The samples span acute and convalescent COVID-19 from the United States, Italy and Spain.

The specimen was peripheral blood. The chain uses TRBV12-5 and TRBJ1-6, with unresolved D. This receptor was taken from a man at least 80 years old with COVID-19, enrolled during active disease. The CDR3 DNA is TGTGCTAGTGCCCTTAACCCGGGATCACCCCTCCACTTT. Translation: CASALNPGSPLHF.